One sample yielded the 14 T cell receptor beta chains listed below, sequenced in a study of molecular identifiers for immune sequencing clone quantification. MiXCR, applied by TCRdb to the PCR reads, yields one record per CDR3 protein. The sample lists 400,000 to 600,000 distinct CDR3 sequences; 25% were seen once. Sequencing was carried out using naive CD8+ T cells from blood, with Jurkat cell RNA spiked in. Subset: FACS-sorted CD8+CD4-CCR7+CD45RA+ naive T cells. The receptors derive from a human donor in good health. Some libraries in this study had Jurkat cell RNA spiked in.

This clonotype was detected a few times. J is TRBJ1-1 and V is TRBV11-2, with 8 bases identical to TRBD1. Trimming cost V 1 base and J 9 bases; bases outside gene matches: 7. The V gene's germline CDR1 is SGHAT and CDR2 FQNNGV. The CDR3 covers 14 residues. CDR3 in DNA: TGTGCCAGCAGCTTAGGCCACGGACAGGGAAAAGCTTTCTTT. This sequence encodes CASSLGHGQGKAFF.

This rearrangement joins TRBV11-2 to TRBJ1-2; D is possibly TRBD1 (5 bases). Germline CDR1 reads SGHAT; CDR2 reads FQNNGV. The germline V and J ends were trimmed by 6 bases and 6 bases, with 14 bases remaining between them. The CDR3 loop spans 13 amino acids. The CDR3 DNA follows: TGTGCCAGCAGGTTGGGGGGGGACCATGGCTACACCTTC. Amino acids: CASRLGGDHGYTF.

To note about this clonotype: This sequence may be a read error, since a much larger clone differs from it by one base. The final CDR3 position lacks the conserved phenylalanine or tryptophan, pointing to a likely read error. The chain combines TRBV30 with TRBJ2-3, with D possibly matching TRBD1 (6 bases). The V gene lost 5 bases and the J gene lost 2 bases, with 14 bases spanning the gap. CDR1 is GTSNPN, CDR2 SVGIG, per germline (reference sequence). This CDR3 region has 14 residues. The CDR3, as DNA: TGTGCCTGGGCCCCAGGGGCCGTCACAGATACGCAGTATTCT. As protein: CAWAPGAVTDTQYS.

The sample holds a few counts of this clonotype. The chain employs TRBV6-2 or TRBV6-3 and TRBJ2-7; D ambiguous. V was clipped by 1 base and J by 4 bases, with 5 bases between them. From germline, CDR1 is MNHEY and CDR2 SVGEGT. The CDR3 is 12 amino acids. DNA for the CDR3: TGTGCCAGCAGTTACTGGGATTACGAGCAGTACTTC. Translation gives CASSYWDYEQYF.

This clonotype occurred a few times. This chain uses TRBV24-1 with TRBJ2-3, with 16 bases aligning to TRBD2. After removal of 4 bases from V and 4 bases from J, the junction contained 7 bases not matched to a gene. The germline CDR1 and CDR2 sequences are KGHDR and SFDVKD. This CDR3 contains 18 residues. CDR3 amino acids: CATSDSGTSGRAPDTQYF. The CDR3 coding sequence is TGTGCCACCAGTGACTCCGGGACTAGCGGGAGGGCCCCAGATACGCAGTATTTT.

This clonotype was observed a single time. The junction shows a germline mismatch at one end, possibly a read error. V gene TRBV4-3 combines with J gene TRBJ2-7, with D perhaps TRBD2 (5 bases). Germline CDR1 and CDR2: LGHNA and YSLEER. The CDR3 runs 15 residues. The CDR3 DNA reads as TGCGCCCGCAGCCAAGGAGGAGTTGGGGTCTACGAGCAGTACTTC. Its protein product is CARSQGGVGVYEQYF.

Only a few counts were recorded for this clonotype. Being one base from a much bigger clone, this may be a read error. The chain has TRBV6-6 and TRBJ2-5; possible D gene TRBD2, 7 bases. This CDR3 is built from 14 residues. Germline loops: CDR1 MNHNY, CDR2 SVGAGI (reference sequence). CDR3 nucleotide sequence: TGTGCCAGCAGTTACTCCGGGGGGCTAGAGTCCCAGTACTTC. Its translation is CASSYSGGLESQYF.

The gene calls are TRBV19 and TRBJ2-1; D uncertain. Germline CDR1 reads LNHDA; CDR2 reads SQIVND (reference sequence). The CDR3 runs 16 residues. Trimming shortened V by 5 bases and J by 0 bases, and 14 bases separated the two germline ends. In DNA form, the CDR3 reads TGTGCCAGTAGTCTTACGGGTTTTAGCTCCTACAATGAGCAGTTCTTC. Amino acid sequence: CASSLTGFSSYNEQFF.

As concerns this clonotype: The junction differs from germline at one of its ends, possibly a read error. The J gene is TRBJ2-3, the V gene TRBV28; the D is unclear. The length of the CDR3 is 14 residues. The V gene's germline CDR1 is MDHEN and CDR2 SYDVKM. The CDR3 nucleotides are TGTGCCAGCAGAAGAGGACGAGACACAGATCCGCCGTCTTTT. This gives the protein CASRRGRDTDPPSF.

This clonotype was observed a handful of times. The gene calls are TRBV7-6 and TRBJ2-7, with 9 bases that match TRBD1. This CDR3 region has 15 residues. The V and J ends lost 3 bases and 6 bases, in that order; junction bases with no gene match: 9. Germline CDR1 reads SGHVS; CDR2 reads FNYEAQ. CDR3 region: CASSFRTGVFREQYF. In DNA, the CDR3 is TGTGCCAGCAGCTTCAGGACAGGGGTTTTTCGCGAGCAGTACTTC.

The sample holds a few counts of this clonotype. The chain couples TRBV7-9 to TRBJ1-2, with a possible D match to TRBD1 (5 bases). There are 14 residues in the CDR3. Looked up from germline, CDR1 is SEHNR and CDR2 is FQNEAQ (reference sequence). V lost 5 bases and J 8 bases, leaving 18 bases between the germline ends. CDR3 DNA sequence: TGTGCCAGCAGCGAAGGGGCAACCTTTCGGGGCTACACCTTC. Amino acids: CASSEGATFRGYTF.

This clonotype was seen a single time. Since a much larger clone is just one base distant, this may be a read error. The chain recombines TRBV29-1 with TRBJ2-7, with D possibly TRBD2 on 6 matching bases. Trimming shortened V by 6 bases and J by 2 bases, and 14 bases separated the two germline ends. The CDR3 runs 13 residues. Germline assignment: CDR1 SQVTM and CDR2 ANQGSEA. The CDR3 DNA sequence: TGCAGCGTCGGGGGACCTAGCCCCTACGAGCAGTACTTC. Protein: CSVGGPSPYEQYF.

This clonotype was counted many times. The J gene is TRBJ2-3, the V gene TRBV5-4; D is ambiguous. The germline CDR1 and CDR2 sequences are SGHNT and YYREEE (reference sequence). The CDR3 has 16 residues. V was pared by 4 bases and J by 0 bases, with 15 bases between. The CDR3 region is CASSVVDSDSTDTQYF. The CDR3 DNA reads TGTGCCAGCAGCGTAGTAGACTCAGATAGCACAGATACGCAGTATTTT. The full variable domain, rest sourced from reference TRBV5-4 and TRBJ2-3, is ETGVTQSPTHLIKTRGQQVTLRCSSQSGHNTVSWYQQALGQGPQFIFQYYREEENGRGNFPPRFSGLQFPNYSSELNVNALELDDSALYLCASSVVDSDSTDTQYFGPGTRLTVL.

This clonotype was observed a few times. The chain uses TRBV20-1 and TRBJ1-2, with a possible D match to TRBD1 (5 bases). V lost 4 bases and J lost 4, with 13 bases in between. The CDR3 is 13 residues long. From germline, CDR1 is DFQATT and CDR2 SNEGSKA (reference sequence). CDR3 nucleotide sequence: TGCAGTGCTAACTCCGACAGTCCCTATGGCTACACCTTC. Amino acids: CSANSDSPYGYTF.